The 30 T cell receptor beta chains below all came from one sample that was sequenced in a study of blood T cell repertoires in COVID-19. The repertoire was sequenced with immunoSEQ multiplex PCR; TCRdb's copy has only in-frame clones and lacks some. The data show more than 50,000 clones, with around 90% seen just once and about an eighth held by the top ten. Source material: peripheral blood. These receptor sequences come from a human donor with active COVID-19. The donor label of this sample is uncertain.

The genes are TRBV4-1 and TRBJ1-5; 8 nucleotides match TRBD1. V gave up 3 bases and J gave up 3 bases; unmatched junction bases: 10. CDR3 size: 17 residues. Germline loops: CDR1 MGHRA, CDR2 YSYEKL. This CDR3 reads CASSHPFGQGFNQPQHF. CDR3 nucleotides: TGCGCCAGCAGCCACCCCTTTGGACAGGGATTCAATCAGCCCCAGCATTTT.

The chain carries TRBV4-2 and TRBJ1-1, with TRBD1 as a possible D gene (6 bases). The CDR3 contains 15 residues. CDR1 LGHNA and CDR2 YNFKEQ come from the germline V gene. The germline V and J ends were trimmed by 0 bases and 4 bases, with 12 bases remaining between them. CDR3 bases: TGTGCCAGCAGCCAAGAAACAGGGTCACCCACTGAAGCTTTCTTT. This encodes CASSQETGSPTEAFF.

The CDR3 reads CASSMETSGRGTDTQYF. Written as DNA, the CDR3 is TGTGCCAGTAGTATGGAGACTAGCGGGAGAGGTACAGATACGCAGTATTTT. The chain employs TRBV19 and TRBJ2-3; TRBD2 matches 12 bases. Germline V gene lookup returns CDR1 LNHDA and CDR2 SQIVND (reference sequence). V shed 3 bases, J shed 3 bases, and the junction held 7 bases outside the gene matches. The CDR3 runs 17 residues. Together with reference TRBV19 and TRBJ2-3, the CDR3 gives the full variable domain: DGGITQSPKYLFRKEGQNVTLSCEQNLNHDAMYWYRQDPGQGLRLIYYSQIVNDFQKGDIAEGYSVSREKKESFPLTVTSAQKNPTAFYLCASSMETSGRGTDTQYFGPGTRLTVL.

The chain combines TRBV5-1 with TRBJ1-1, with D unresolved. The CDR3 consists of 15 residues. Trimming removed 4 bases at V and 1 base at J, with 14 bases between. The germline gives CDR1 SGHRS, CDR2 YFSETQ. Here the CDR3 DNA reads TGCGCCAGCAGCCCCGGGAGTTCGGGGAACACTGAAGCTTTCTTT. This gives the protein CASSPGSSGNTEAFF. The full variable domain, its missing parts supplied by reference TRBV5-1 and TRBJ1-1, is KAGVTQTPRYLIKTRGQQVTLSCSPISGHRSVSWYQQTPGQGLQFLFEYFSETQRNKGNFPGRFSGRQFSNSRSEMNVSTLELGDSALYLCASSPGSSGNTEAFFGQGTRLTVV.

The V call is TRBV5-1, the J call TRBJ2-1, with D unresolved. The V gene's germline CDR1 is SGHRS and CDR2 YFSETQ. This CDR3 contains 16 residues. Trimming left V 0 bases short and J 0 bases short, with 10 bases between. CDR3 nucleotide sequence: TGCGCCAGCAGCTTGGCCCTATCGAGCTCCTACAATGAGCAGTTCTTC. Translating gives CASSLALSSSYNEQFF.

The DNA for the CDR3 is TGTGCCAGCAGCCGTGCCATTGACAGGGGTTATGGAAACACCATATATTTT. It codes for CASSRAIDRGYGNTIYF. The rearrangement links TRBV7-6 to TRBJ1-3; 8 bases line up with TRBD1. The CDR3 has 17 residues. Germline V CDR1 and CDR2: SGHVS, FNYEAQ. V lost 5 bases and J lost 3; bases outside the gene matches: 12.

The chain combines TRBV9 with TRBJ1-5; D unclear. Trimming stripped 3 bases from V and 0 bases from J, with 10 bases between. CDR3 length: 15 residues. Germline CDR1 is SGDLS and CDR2 is YYNGEE. The CDR3 nucleotides read TGTGCCAGCAGCGCGACACCTAATAGCAATCAGCCCCAGCATTTT. Amino acids: CASSATPNSNQPQHF.

The rearrangement uses TRBV19 and TRBJ2-3; 13 bases are shared with TRBD2. Unmatched junction bases numbered 7, after V lost 5 bases and J lost 5 bases. Looked up from germline, CDR1 is LNHDA and CDR2 is SQIVND (reference sequence). The CDR3 totals 16 residues. CDR3 protein: CASSPTSGRAGDTQYF. The DNA of the CDR3 is TGTGCCAGTAGTCCAACTAGCGGGAGGGCTGGAGATACGCAGTATTTT.

The chain links TRBV5-1 to TRBJ1-1; 7 positions agree with TRBD1. The junction had 2 bases not matched to a gene; V was cut back by 0 bases and J by 0 bases. The germline gives CDR1 SGHRS, CDR2 YFSETQ. The CDR3 contains 15 residues. CDR3 sequence: CASSLGDSLNTEAFF. The CDR3 coding sequence is TGCGCCAGCAGCTTGGGGGACAGCCTGAACACTGAAGCTTTCTTT.

Worth noting for this clone: Other nucleotide sequences in the sample specify the same CDR3. The chain employs TRBV9 and TRBJ1-5; 8 bases line up with TRBD1. The V segment lost 2 bases and the J segment 2 bases; nucleotides outside the gene matches: 0. The V gene's germline CDR1 is SGDLS and CDR2 YYNGEE. There are 14 residues in the CDR3. CDR3 coding DNA: TGTGCCAGCAGCGTGGGACAGGGCAATCAGCCCCAGCATTTT. The encoded protein is CASSVGQGNQPQHF. Full variable domain (missing parts from reference TRBV9 and TRBJ1-5): DSGVTQTPKHLITATGQRVTLRCSPRSGDLSVYWYQQSLDQGLQFLIQYYNGEERAKGNILERFSAQQFPDLHSELNLSSLELGDSALYFCASSVGQGNQPQHFGDGTRLSIL.

The V and J genes are TRBV5-1 and TRBJ2-1; TRBD1 matches 9 bases. Per germline, CDR1 SGHRS and CDR2 YFSETQ. The CDR3 has 14 amino acids. V gave up 0 bases and J gave up 7 bases; unmatched junction bases: 2. The CDR3 here is CASSLGDRVNEQFF. CDR3 nucleotides: TGCGCCAGCAGCTTGGGGGACAGGGTAAATGAGCAGTTCTTC.

The rearrangement joins TRBV5-5 to TRBJ2-7; the match to TRBD1 covers 9 bases. There are 14 residues in the CDR3. The J segment lost 4 bases and the V segment lost 2 bases, leaving 4 bases of the junction unmatched. Per the germline V gene, CDR1 is SGHKS and CDR2 is YYEKEE (reference sequence). The CDR3 region is CASSFTGGGYEQYF. CDR3 nucleotide sequence: TGTGCCAGCAGCTTCACAGGGGGCGGATACGAGCAGTACTTC.

The V and J genes are TRBV29-1 and TRBJ2-5; no firm D call. The CDR3 length is 12 residues. V lost 6 bases and J lost 2, with 10 bases in between. From germline, CDR1 is SQVTM and CDR2 ANQGSEA. Here the CDR3 DNA reads TGCAGCGTCCACCCCACACAAGAGACCCAGTACTTC. This sequence encodes CSVHPTQETQYF.

The chain carries TRBV28 and TRBJ1-1; 10 nucleotides agree with TRBD1. The CDR3 sequence is 16 residues long. The ends lost 2 bases at V and 1 base at J; junction bases unmatched: 4. The germline gives CDR1 MDHEN, CDR2 SYDVKM. The chain's CDR3 is CASSLLGTGANTEAFF. The CDR3 bases are TGTGCCAGCAGTTTACTAGGGACAGGGGCGAACACTGAAGCTTTCTTT.

This chain joins TRBV6-5 and TRBJ2-1; TRBD2 matches at 7 bases. CDR1 and CDR2 (germline): MNHEY, SVGAGI. This CDR3 is built from 16 residues. V lost 2 bases, J lost 0 bases, and 4 bases stayed unmatched. The CDR3 DNA follows: TGTGCCAGCAGTTACCAGCGGGAAAGCTCCTACAATGAGCAGTTCTTC. Residues: CASSYQRESSYNEQFF.

V and J are TRBV12-3 or TRBV12-4 and TRBJ1-1; unclear D gene. V lost 3 bases and J lost 1, with 6 bases in between. This CDR3 has 13 amino acids. CDR3 sequence (DNA): TGTGCCAGCAGTTTGCGGCAGAACACTGAAGCTTTCTTT. Its translation: CASSLRQNTEAFF.

The chain is built from TRBV4-1 and TRBJ2-7; TRBD1 aligns across 9 bases. There are 16 residues in the CDR3. The V and J ends lost 0 bases and 4 bases, in that order; junction bases with no gene match: 7. Germline V lookup: CDR1 MGHRA, CDR2 YSYEKL. The CDR3 DNA reads as TGCGCCAGCAGCCAAGATAACACAGGGGGCTGGTACGAGCAGTACTTC. Translated: CASSQDNTGGWYEQYF.

J is TRBJ1-2 and V is TRBV7-2; D unclear. The length of the CDR3 is 14 residues. Trimming pared 1 base from V and 3 bases from J, leaving 9 bases between. CDR1 and CDR2 from the germline V gene are SGHTA and FQGNSA. Here the CDR3 DNA reads TGTGCCAGCAGCTTAGACACCCTGGACTATGGCTACACCTTC. As protein: CASSLDTLDYGYTF.

V usage is TRBV7-9 and J usage is TRBJ1-4; 10 nucleotides align to TRBD1. The CDR3 covers 16 residues. V was clipped by 3 bases and J by 7 bases; unmatched bases: 8. Germline CDR1 reads SEHNR; CDR2 reads FQNEAQ (reference sequence). The CDR3 sequence: CASSFVSGTGAEKLFF. As DNA, the CDR3 is TGTGCCAGCAGCTTTGTCTCCGGGACAGGGGCTGAAAAACTGTTTTTT.

V usage is TRBV7-4 and J usage is TRBJ2-7; D is possibly TRBD1 (6 bases). Trimming cost V 5 bases and J 6 bases, with 14 bases left between them. The germline V gene encodes CDR1 SGHVT and CDR2 SQSDAQ. This CDR3 comprises 13 residues. In nucleotides, the CDR3 is TGTGCCAGCAGCACAAAGGCAGGGGTCGAGCAGTACGTC. Residues: CASSTKAGVEQYV.

This chain joins TRBV11-3 and TRBJ1-6, with D perhaps TRBD1 (6 bases). The CDR3 spans 14 residues. Per the germline V gene, CDR1 is SGHNT and CDR2 is YENEEA. V gave up 6 bases and J gave up 10 bases, with 16 bases separating them. The CDR3 sequence is CASRPDSNSSPLHF. The CDR3 DNA reads as TGTGCCAGCAGGCCGGACAGCAACTCATCACCCCTCCACTTT.

The V and J genes are TRBV5-1 and TRBJ1-1; 11 bases are shared with TRBD1. V was clipped by 4 bases and J by 4 bases; unmatched bases: 6. Germline V gene sequence: CDR1 SGHRS, CDR2 YFSETQ. The CDR3 has 15 amino acids. The CDR3 spells CASSNGQGAATEAFF. DNA of the CDR3: TGCGCCAGCAGCAACGGACAGGGGGCGGCCACTGAAGCTTTCTTT.

This rearrangement joins TRBV18 to TRBJ1-2; 8 nucleotides line up with TRBD1. CDR3 length: 17 residues. V trimming: 0 bases; J trimming: 4 bases; junction bases outside the gene matches: 10. The V gene's germline CDR1 is KGHSH and CDR2 LQKENI. In DNA, the CDR3 is TGTGCCAGCTCACCACCCACAGGGGGAAAAGGGTTCTATGGCTACACCTTC. Amino acid sequence: CASSPPTGGKGFYGYTF. The full variable domain, in which reference TRBV18 and TRBJ1-2 provide the parts outside the CDR3, is NAGVMQNPRHLVRRRGQEARLRCSPMKGHSHVYWYRQLPEEGLKFMVYLQKENIIDESGMPKERFSAEFPKEGPSILRIQQVVRGDSAAYFCASSPPTGGKGFYGYTFGSGTRLTVV.

The rearrangement links TRBV5-1 to TRBJ1-5; D possibly corresponds to TRBD1 (6 bases). Germline loops: CDR1 SGHRS, CDR2 YFSETQ. The V end lost 2 bases, the J end lost 10 bases, and 7 bases lay between the germline ends. The CDR3 length is 11 residues. The chain's CDR3 is CASSLGGPQHF. The CDR3 DNA is TGCGCCAGCAGCTTAGGGGGACCCCAGCATTTT.

The chain combines TRBV6-4 with TRBJ1-4; 12 nucleotides line up with TRBD1. This CDR3 is 20 amino acids long. CDR1 and CDR2 from the germline V gene are MRHNA and SNTAGT. V shed 1 base, J shed 3 bases, and the junction held 12 bases outside the gene matches. In DNA, the CDR3 is TGTGCCAGCAGTGACTTTACCGGGACAGGGGGCGTAAATCCTAATGAAAAACTGTTTTTT. This translates into CASSDFTGTGGVNPNEKLFF.

This chain joins TRBV29-1 and TRBJ2-7; the match to TRBD2 covers 13 bases. CDR3 size: 14 residues. After removal of 5 bases from V and 4 bases from J, the junction contained 5 bases not matched to a gene. Germline CDR1 and CDR2: SQVTM and ANQGSEA. The chain's CDR3 is CSVRTSGSLYEQYF. CDR3 sequence (DNA): TGCAGCGTTAGGACTAGCGGGAGTTTGTACGAGCAGTACTTC.

Only one count was recorded for this clone. The chain joins TRBV12-3 or TRBV12-4 to TRBJ1-1, with a tentative D call TRBD1 (6 bases). This CDR3 has 13 residues. Trimming took 8 bases from V and 4 from J, leaving 14 bases between them. The CDR3 is CASQHTGFTEAFF. The CDR3 region has the DNA TGTGCCAGCCAGCACACAGGGTTCACTGAAGCTTTCTTT.

The chain is built from TRBV19 and TRBJ2-5; possible D gene TRBD2, 6 bases. V shed 5 bases and J shed 1 base, with 17 bases lying between them. The CDR3 is made up of 16 amino acids. Germline V gene data show CDR1 as LNHDA and CDR2 as SQIVND (reference sequence). CDR3: CASSLTTRTGQETQYF. The CDR3 DNA sequence: TGTGCCAGTAGTCTTACGACTAGGACCGGCCAAGAGACCCAGTACTTC.

This clone turned up a few times. The chain carries TRBV7-8 and TRBJ2-1; TRBD2 aligns across 10 bases. Per germline, CDR1 SGHVS and CDR2 FQNEAQ. The CDR3 spans 18 residues. V shed 0 bases, J shed 5 bases, and the junction held 10 bases outside the gene matches. The CDR3 DNA follows: TGTGCCAGCAGCTTAGCTCCCAGGACTAGCGGAGGTCACAATGAGCAGTTCTTC. As protein: CASSLAPRTSGGHNEQFF.

This chain uses TRBV18 with TRBJ2-3; D unresolved. Germline V gene sequence: CDR1 KGHSH, CDR2 LQKENI. The CDR3 is 13 amino acids. The V end lost 5 bases, the J end lost 2 bases, and 8 bases lay between the germline ends. CDR3 in DNA: TGTGCCAGCTCATCAGGCCCCACAGATACGCAGTATTTT. This translates into CASSSGPTDTQYF. Variable domain in full (rest from reference TRBV18 and TRBJ2-3): NAGVMQNPRHLVRRRGQEARLRCSPMKGHSHVYWYRQLPEEGLKFMVYLQKENIIDESGMPKERFSAEFPKEGPSILRIQQVVRGDSAAYFCASSSGPTDTQYFGPGTRLTVL.